The rows below give T cell receptor beta chains drawn from one sample of a study of blood T cell repertoires in COVID-19. TCRdb keeps only in-frame clones here, not all; method: immunoSEQ multiplex PCR. The table includes 200,000 to 250,000 clones, more than 70% detected once. Sequenced input: PBMCs or T cells enriched from blood (not recorded which). The source is a man aged 30-40 years with acute COVID-19. Both conserved end residues are part of each CDR3. A D gene is named only where the DNA matches it firmly. The listing skips clone size in some rows; elsewhere it reads once, few, many or a size class.

v_gene	j_gene	d_gene	abundance	CDR3aa	CDR3nt
TRBV5-4	TRBJ2-7	TRBD1	few	CASSLAGQVGYEQYF	TGTGCCAGCAGCCTCGCCGGACAGGTCGGCTACGAGCAGTACTTC
TRBV29-1	TRBJ1-1	TRBD1	few	CSGRQTGTGEAFF	TGCAGCGGCCGACAAACAGGGACAGGTGAAGCTTTCTTT
TRBV6-5	TRBJ2-3	TRBD2	.	CASNPGGGITDTQYF	TGTGCCAGCAACCCGGGAGGGGGTATCACAGATACGCAGTATTTT
TRBV6-5	TRBJ2-5	TRBD1	.	CASRVNWDSEIGQYF	TGTGCCAGCAGAGTGAATTGGGACAGCGAAATTGGTCAGTACTTC
TRBV4-1	TRBJ1-1	.	.	CASSQDRGPNTEAFF	TGCGCCAGCAGCCAAGACAGGGGACCAAACACTGAAGCTTTCTTT
TRBV6-5	TRBJ2-7	.	.	CASSYLETAKVEEQYF	TGTGCCAGCAGTTACTTAGAGACAGCGAAGGTCGAGGAGCAGTACTTC
TRBV4-1	TRBJ1-4	TRBD1	.	CASSQDLRDRGRATNEKLFF	TGCGCCAGCAGCCAAGATCTTCGGGACAGGGGGCGAGCAACTAATGAAAAACTGTTTTTT
TRBV7-9	TRBJ2-2	TRBD2	.	CASSPGRTSDVELFF	TGTGCCAGCAGCCCTGGGAGGACTAGCGACGTGGAGCTGTTTTTT
TRBV7-9	TRBJ1-2	TRBD1	.	CASTTGQDYGYTF	TGTGCCAGCACGACAGGACAGGACTATGGCTACACCTTC
TRBV15	TRBJ2-7	TRBD2	.	CATSGRGGEQYF	TGTGCCACCAGCGGCCGCGGGGGGGAGCAGTACTTC
TRBV7-3	TRBJ2-1	.	.	CASSLGGARYNEQFF	TGTGCCAGCAGCTTAGGGGGGGCCAGGTACAATGAGCAGTTCTTC
TRBV6-5	TRBJ1-5	.	.	CASSYSSLQVKPQHF	TGTGCCAGCAGTTACTCATCCTTACAGGTGAAGCCCCAGCATTTT
TRBV18	TRBJ2-2	.	.	CASSPRQNTGELFF	TGTGCCAGCTCACCGCGGCAGAACACCGGGGAGCTGTTTTTT
TRBV18	TRBJ1-2	.	once	CASSPLTTTRFLYGYTF	TGTGCCAGCTCACCCTTGACAACCACCCGTTTCCTCTATGGCTACACCTTC
TRBV4-1	TRBJ1-1	.	.	CASSQYTAPPNTEAFF	TGCGCCAGCAGCCAATACACAGCCCCCCCGAACACTGAAGCTTTCTTT
TRBV24-1	TRBJ1-6	.	.	CATQDRQYNSPLHF	TGTGCCACCCAGGACCGACAGTATAATTCACCCCTCCACTTT
TRBV7-3	TRBJ1-1	.	.	CASSFTGVTEAFF	TGTGCCAGCAGCTTCACGGGGGTAACTGAAGCTTTCTTT
TRBV28	TRBJ1-1	TRBD1	once	CASSFRDRGSSEAFF	TGTGCCAGCAGTTTCCGGGACAGGGGTTCCTCTGAAGCTTTCTTT
TRBV21-1	TRBJ1-5	.	.	CASSKALWGHRSNQPQHF	TGTGCCAGCAGCAAAGCGCTTTGGGGACACCGTAGCAATCAGCCCCAGCATTTT
TRBV9	TRBJ1-4	.	.	CASSVDGVWREKLFF	TGTGCCAGCAGCGTAGATGGGGTGTGGAGGGAAAAACTGTTTTTT
TRBV11-3	TRBJ2-3	TRBD1	.	CASSPGTGGRDTQYF	TGTGCCAGCAGCCCTGGGACAGGGGGCAGGGATACGCAGTATTTT
TRBV10-3	TRBJ1-2	TRBD1	.	CAIRGTGVGYTF	TGTGCCATCAGGGGGACAGGGGTTGGCTACACCTTC
TRBV19	TRBJ1-5	TRBD1	.	CASTELDRGGQPQHF	TGTGCCAGTACCGAGCTTGACAGGGGTGGGCAGCCCCAGCATTTT
TRBV9	TRBJ1-6	.	.	CASSVLPNGGPPLHF	TGTGCCAGCAGCGTACTCCCTAACGGGGGGCCACCCCTCCACTTT
TRBV5-1	TRBJ2-3	TRBD2	.	CASSSGLAGADTQYF	TGCGCCAGCAGCTCGGGACTAGCGGGGGCCGATACGCAGTATTTT
TRBV10-1	TRBJ2-1	.	.	CASSGDSDEQFF	TGCGCCAGCAGTGGGGACTCGGATGAGCAGTTCTTC
TRBV3-1/TRBV3-2	TRBJ1-2	.	few	CASSQDYEGYTF	TGTGCCAGCAGCCAAGATTATGAGGGCTACACCTTC
TRBV19	TRBJ2-3	TRBD1	.	CASSDRGWDTQYF	TGTGCCAGTAGTGACAGGGGCTGGGATACGCAGTATTTT
TRBV4-1	TRBJ1-1	.	.	CASSQDGRGFGTEAFF	TGCGCCAGCAGCCAAGATGGGAGGGGGTTCGGGACTGAAGCTTTCTTT
TRBV5-4	TRBJ1-1	.	.	CASTDDRLGTEAFF	TGTGCCAGCACCGACGACAGATTAGGCACTGAAGCTTTCTTT
TRBV6-5	TRBJ1-1	.	once	CASSSMASEAFF	TGTGCCAGCAGTTCAATGGCAAGTGAAGCTTTCTTT
TRBV6-4	TRBJ2-7	TRBD2	.	CASRYRGLAGEQYF	TGTGCCAGCAGATATCGGGGACTAGCGGGTGAGCAGTACTTC
TRBV5-4	TRBJ1-1	.	.	CASSYDPGAEAFF	TGTGCCAGCAGCTACGACCCCGGGGCTGAAGCTTTCTTT
TRBV11-2	TRBJ1-1	.	.	CASSRQASTEAFF	TGTGCCAGCAGCCGACAGGCAAGCACTGAAGCTTTCTTT
TRBV9	TRBJ2-5	TRBD1	.	CASSVSGQSKYQETQYF	TGTGCCAGCAGCGTATCGGGACAGTCGAAGTACCAAGAGACCCAGTACTTC
TRBV5-1	TRBJ2-5	TRBD2	.	CASRPSGGPQETQYF	TGCGCCAGCAGGCCTAGCGGGGGGCCCCAAGAGACCCAGTACTTC
TRBV19	TRBJ1-3	.	.	CASSIGSSGNTIYF	TGTGCCAGTAGTATTGGCAGCTCTGGAAACACCATATATTTT
TRBV18	TRBJ1-1	.	.	CASSLKAAAVFSEAFF	TGTGCCAGCTCATTAAAGGCGGCGGCCGTCTTCTCCGAAGCTTTCTTT
TRBV6-5	TRBJ1-2	TRBD1	.	CASRKGQGTGYTF	TGTGCCAGCAGAAAAGGACAGGGGACGGGCTACACCTTC
TRBV10-1	TRBJ2-3	TRBD2	.	CASSDGGTGGLDTQYF	TGCGCCAGCAGTGATGGGGGAACGGGAGGTCTGGATACGCAGTATTTT
TRBV5-6	TRBJ1-6	.	.	CASSFSLNSPLHF	TGTGCCAGCAGCTTTTCCCTTAATTCACCCCTCCACTTT
TRBV19	TRBJ1-1	TRBD1	.	CASRDRGKNTEAFF	TGTGCCAGTCGGGACAGGGGAAAAAACACTGAAGCTTTCTTT
TRBV2	TRBJ1-1	TRBD1	.	CASGQGAMNTEAFF	TGTGCCAGTGGACAGGGGGCCATGAACACTGAAGCTTTCTTT
TRBV30	TRBJ1-1	.	once	CAWNRAATTEAFF	TGTGCCTGGAACAGGGCGGCGACCACTGAAGCTTTCTTT
TRBV25-1	TRBJ2-7	.	once	CASSEGGADLYEQYF	TGTGCCAGCAGTGAGGGTGGGGCAGATCTTTACGAGCAGTACTTC
TRBV16	TRBJ1-2	TRBD1	once	CASRPRQGATGYTF	TGTGCCAGCAGACCTCGTCAGGGGGCGACTGGCTACACCTTC
TRBV4-2	TRBJ2-1	TRBD2	.	CASSLWRGAHNEQFF	TGTGCCAGCAGTCTGTGGCGGGGGGCCCACAATGAGCAGTTCTTC
TRBV9	TRBJ2-7	TRBD1	.	CASSPQTGVMEQYF	TGTGCCAGCAGCCCTCAGACAGGGGTGATGGAGCAGTACTTC
TRBV19	TRBJ1-2	TRBD1	.	CASSIQGAWGYTF	TGTGCCAGTAGTATACAGGGGGCCTGGGGCTACACCTTC
TRBV14	TRBJ2-5	TRBD1	.	CASSLGQGFGETQYF	TGTGCCAGCAGCCTGGGACAGGGGTTTGGAGAGACCCAGTACTTC
TRBV2	TRBJ2-7	TRBD2	.	CASSLYRDYSSYEQYF	TGTGCCAGCAGCTTATACCGGGACTACTCCTCCTACGAGCAGTACTTC